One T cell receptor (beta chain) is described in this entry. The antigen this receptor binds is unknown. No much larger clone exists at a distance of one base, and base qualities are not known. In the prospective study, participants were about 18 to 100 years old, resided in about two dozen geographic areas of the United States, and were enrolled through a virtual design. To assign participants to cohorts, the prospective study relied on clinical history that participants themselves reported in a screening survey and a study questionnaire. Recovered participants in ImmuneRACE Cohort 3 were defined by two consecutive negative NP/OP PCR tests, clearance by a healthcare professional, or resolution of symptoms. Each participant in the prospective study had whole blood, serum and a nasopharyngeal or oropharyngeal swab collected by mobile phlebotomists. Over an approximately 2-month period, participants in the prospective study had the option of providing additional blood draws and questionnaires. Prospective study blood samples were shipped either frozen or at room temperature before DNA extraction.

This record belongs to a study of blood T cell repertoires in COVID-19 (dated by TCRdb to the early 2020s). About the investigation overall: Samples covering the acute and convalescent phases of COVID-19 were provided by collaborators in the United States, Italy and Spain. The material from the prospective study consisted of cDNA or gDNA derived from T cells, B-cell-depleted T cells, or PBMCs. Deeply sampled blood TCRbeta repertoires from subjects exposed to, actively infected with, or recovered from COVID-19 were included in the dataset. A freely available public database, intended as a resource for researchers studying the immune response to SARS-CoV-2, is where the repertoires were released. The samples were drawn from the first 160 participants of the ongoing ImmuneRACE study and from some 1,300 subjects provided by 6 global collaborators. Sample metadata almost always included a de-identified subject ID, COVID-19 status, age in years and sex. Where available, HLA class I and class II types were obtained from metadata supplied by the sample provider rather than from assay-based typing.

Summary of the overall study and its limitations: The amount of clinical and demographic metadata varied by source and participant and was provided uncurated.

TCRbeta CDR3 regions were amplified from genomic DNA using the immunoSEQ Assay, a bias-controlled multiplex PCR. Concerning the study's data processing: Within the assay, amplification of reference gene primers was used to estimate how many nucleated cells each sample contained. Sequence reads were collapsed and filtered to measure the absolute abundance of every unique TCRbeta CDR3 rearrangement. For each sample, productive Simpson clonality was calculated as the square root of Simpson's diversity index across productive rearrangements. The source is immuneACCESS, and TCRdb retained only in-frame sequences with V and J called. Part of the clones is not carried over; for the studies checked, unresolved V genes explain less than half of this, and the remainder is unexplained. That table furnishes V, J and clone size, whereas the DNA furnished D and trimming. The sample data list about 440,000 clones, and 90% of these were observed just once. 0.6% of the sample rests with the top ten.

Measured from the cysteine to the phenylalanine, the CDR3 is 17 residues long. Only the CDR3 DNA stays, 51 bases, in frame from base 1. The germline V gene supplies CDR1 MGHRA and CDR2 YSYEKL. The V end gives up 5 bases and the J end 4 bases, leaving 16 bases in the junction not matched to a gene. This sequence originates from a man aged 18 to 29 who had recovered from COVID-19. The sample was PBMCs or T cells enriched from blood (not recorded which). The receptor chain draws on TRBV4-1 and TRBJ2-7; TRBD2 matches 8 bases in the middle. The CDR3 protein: CASSGQKAGEFRYEQYF. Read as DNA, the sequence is TGCGCCAGCAGCGGGCAGAAAGCGGGAGAGTTTCGGTACGAGCAGTACTTC.